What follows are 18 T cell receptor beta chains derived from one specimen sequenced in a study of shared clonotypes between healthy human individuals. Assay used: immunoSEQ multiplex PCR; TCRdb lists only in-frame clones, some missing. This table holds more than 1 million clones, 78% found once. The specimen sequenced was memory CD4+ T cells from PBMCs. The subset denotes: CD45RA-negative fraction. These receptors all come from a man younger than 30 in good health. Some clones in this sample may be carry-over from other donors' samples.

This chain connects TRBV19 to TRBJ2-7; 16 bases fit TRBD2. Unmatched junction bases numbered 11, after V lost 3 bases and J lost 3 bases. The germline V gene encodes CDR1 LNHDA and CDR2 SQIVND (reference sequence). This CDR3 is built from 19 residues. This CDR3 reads CASSIGPGLAGGPYYEQYF. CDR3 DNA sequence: TGTGCCAGTAGTATTGGGCCGGGACTAGCGGGAGGGCCGTACTACGAGCAGTACTTC.

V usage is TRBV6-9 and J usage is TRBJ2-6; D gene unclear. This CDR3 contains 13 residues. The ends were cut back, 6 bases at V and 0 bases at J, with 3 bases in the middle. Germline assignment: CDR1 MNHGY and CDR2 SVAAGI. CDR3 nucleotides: TGTGCCAGCAGGTTCTCTGGGGCCAACGTCCTGACTTTC. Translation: CASRFSGANVLTF.

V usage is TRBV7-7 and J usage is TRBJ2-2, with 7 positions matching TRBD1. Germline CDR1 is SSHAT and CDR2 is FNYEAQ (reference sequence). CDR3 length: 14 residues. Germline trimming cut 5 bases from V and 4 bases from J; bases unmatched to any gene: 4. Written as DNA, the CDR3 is TGTGCCAGCAGCCTCGGGACAGCCACCGGGGAGCTGTTTTTT. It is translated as CASSLGTATGELFF. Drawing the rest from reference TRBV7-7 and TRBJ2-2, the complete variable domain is GAGVSQSPRYKVTKRGQDVTLRCDPISSHATLYWYQQALGQGPEFLTYFNYEAQPDKSGLPSDRFSAERPEGSISTLTIQRTEQRDSAMYRCASSLGTATGELFFGEGSRLTVL.

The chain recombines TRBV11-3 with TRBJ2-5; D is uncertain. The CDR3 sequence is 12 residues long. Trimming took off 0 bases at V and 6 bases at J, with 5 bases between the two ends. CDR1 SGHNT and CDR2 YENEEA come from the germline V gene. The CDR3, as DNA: TGTGCCAGCAGCTTAGATTCGAAGACCCAGTACTTC. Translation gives CASSLDSKTQYF.

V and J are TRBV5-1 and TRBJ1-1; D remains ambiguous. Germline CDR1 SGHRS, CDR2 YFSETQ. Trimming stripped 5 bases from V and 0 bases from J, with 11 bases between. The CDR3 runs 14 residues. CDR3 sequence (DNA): TGCGCCAGCAGAGTCAGGCCGATGAACACTGAAGCTTTCTTT. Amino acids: CASRVRPMNTEAFF.

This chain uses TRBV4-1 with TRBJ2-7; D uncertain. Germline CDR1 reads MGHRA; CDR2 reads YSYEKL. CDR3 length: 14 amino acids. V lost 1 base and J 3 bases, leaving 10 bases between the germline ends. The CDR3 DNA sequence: TGCGCCAGCAGCCAAGGCAGCATTAGCTACGAGCAGTACTTC. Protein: CASSQGSISYEQYF.

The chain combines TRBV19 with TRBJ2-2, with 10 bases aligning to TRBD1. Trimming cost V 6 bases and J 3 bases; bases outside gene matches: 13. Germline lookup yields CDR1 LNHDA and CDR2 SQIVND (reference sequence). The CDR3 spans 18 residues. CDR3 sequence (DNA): TGTGCCAGTAGGCAGGGACAGGGGAGGAATAGACACACCGGGGAGCTGTTTTTT. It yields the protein CASRQGQGRNRHTGELFF.

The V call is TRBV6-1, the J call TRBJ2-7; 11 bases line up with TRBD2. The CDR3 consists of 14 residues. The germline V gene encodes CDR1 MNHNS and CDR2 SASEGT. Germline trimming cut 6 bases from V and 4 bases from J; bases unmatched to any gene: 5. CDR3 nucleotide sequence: TGTGCCAGCAGCGGGGGACTAGCGGCTTACGAGCAGTACTTC. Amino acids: CASSGGLAAYEQYF.

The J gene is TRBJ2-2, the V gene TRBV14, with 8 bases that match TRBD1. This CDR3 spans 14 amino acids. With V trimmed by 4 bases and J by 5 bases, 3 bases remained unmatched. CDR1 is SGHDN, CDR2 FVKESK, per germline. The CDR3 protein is CASSRTGSTGELFF. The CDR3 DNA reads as TGTGCCAGCAGCCGGACAGGGTCGACCGGGGAGCTGTTTTTT.

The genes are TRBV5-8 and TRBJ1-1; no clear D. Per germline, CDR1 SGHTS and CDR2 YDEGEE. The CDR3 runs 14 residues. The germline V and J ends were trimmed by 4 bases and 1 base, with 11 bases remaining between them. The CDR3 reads CASSTSGWNTEAFF. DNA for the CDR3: TGTGCCAGCAGCACGAGCGGCTGGAACACTGAAGCTTTCTTT.

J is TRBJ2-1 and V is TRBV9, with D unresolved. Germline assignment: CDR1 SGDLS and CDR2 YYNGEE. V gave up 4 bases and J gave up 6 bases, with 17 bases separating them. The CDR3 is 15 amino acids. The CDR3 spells CASSSKGPGGNEQFF. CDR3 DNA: TGTGCCAGCAGCTCAAAAGGACCAGGCGGCAATGAGCAGTTCTTC.

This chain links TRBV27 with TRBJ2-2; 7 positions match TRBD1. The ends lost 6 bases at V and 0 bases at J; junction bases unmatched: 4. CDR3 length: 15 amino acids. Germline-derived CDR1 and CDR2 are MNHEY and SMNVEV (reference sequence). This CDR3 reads CASRLTGSNTGELFF. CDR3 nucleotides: TGTGCCAGCAGGCTGACAGGGTCGAACACCGGGGAGCTGTTTTTT.

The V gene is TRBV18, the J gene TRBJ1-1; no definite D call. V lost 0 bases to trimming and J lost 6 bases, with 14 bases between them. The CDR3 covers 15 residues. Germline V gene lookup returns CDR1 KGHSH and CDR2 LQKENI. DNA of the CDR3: TGTGCCAGCTCACCACCCTCGAGCCTGGAACCTGAAGCTTTCTTT. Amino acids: CASSPPSSLEPEAFF. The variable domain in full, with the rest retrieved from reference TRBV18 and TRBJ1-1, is NAGVMQNPRHLVRRRGQEARLRCSPMKGHSHVYWYRQLPEEGLKFMVYLQKENIIDESGMPKERFSAEFPKEGPSILRIQQVVRGDSAAYFCASSPPSSLEPEAFFGQGTRLTVV.

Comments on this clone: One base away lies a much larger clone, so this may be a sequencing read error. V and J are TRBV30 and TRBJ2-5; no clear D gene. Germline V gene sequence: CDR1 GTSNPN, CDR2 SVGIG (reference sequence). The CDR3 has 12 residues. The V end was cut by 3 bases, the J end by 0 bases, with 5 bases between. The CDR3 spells CAWSRYQETQYF. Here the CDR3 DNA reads TGTGCCTGGAGCCGGTACCAAGAGACCCAGTACTTC.

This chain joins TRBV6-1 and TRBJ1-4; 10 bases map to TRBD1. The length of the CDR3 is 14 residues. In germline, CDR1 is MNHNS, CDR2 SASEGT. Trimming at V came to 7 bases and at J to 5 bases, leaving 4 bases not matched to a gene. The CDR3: CASNQDRGNEKLFF. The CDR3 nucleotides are TGTGCCAGCAACCAGGACAGGGGGAATGAAAAACTGTTTTTT.

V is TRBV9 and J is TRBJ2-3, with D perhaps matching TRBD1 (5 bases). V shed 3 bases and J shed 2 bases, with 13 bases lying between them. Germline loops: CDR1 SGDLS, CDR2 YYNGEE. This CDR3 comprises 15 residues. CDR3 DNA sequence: TGTGCCAGCAGCGCGGATTTTGGACACACAGATACGCAGTATTTT. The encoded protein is CASSADFGHTDTQYF.

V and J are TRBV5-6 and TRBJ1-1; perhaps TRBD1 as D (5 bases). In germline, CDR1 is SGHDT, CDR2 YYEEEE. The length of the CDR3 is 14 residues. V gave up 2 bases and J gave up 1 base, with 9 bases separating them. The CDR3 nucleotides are TGTGCCAGCAGCTTCCCGGGGGGGAACACTGAAGCTTTCTTT. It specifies CASSFPGGNTEAFF.

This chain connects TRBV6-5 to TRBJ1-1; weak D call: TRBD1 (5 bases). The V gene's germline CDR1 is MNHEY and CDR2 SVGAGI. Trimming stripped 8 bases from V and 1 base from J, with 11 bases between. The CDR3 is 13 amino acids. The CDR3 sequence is CASWRRGNTEAFF. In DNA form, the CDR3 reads TGTGCCAGCTGGCGAAGGGGGAACACTGAAGCTTTCTTT.